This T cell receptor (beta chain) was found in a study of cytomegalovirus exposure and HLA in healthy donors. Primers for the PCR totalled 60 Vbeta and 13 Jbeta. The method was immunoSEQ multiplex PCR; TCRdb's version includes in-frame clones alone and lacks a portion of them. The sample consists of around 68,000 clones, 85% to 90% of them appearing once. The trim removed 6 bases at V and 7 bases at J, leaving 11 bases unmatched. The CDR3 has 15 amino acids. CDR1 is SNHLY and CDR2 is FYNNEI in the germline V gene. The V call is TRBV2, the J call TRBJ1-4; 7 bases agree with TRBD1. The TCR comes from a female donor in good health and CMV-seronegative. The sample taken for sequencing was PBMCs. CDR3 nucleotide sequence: TGTGCCAGCAGGGGGATGACAGGGTTGGGTGAAAAACTGTTTTTT. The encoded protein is CASRGMTGLGEKLFF.